The entry that follows covers one T cell receptor (beta chain) sequence. CDR1 and CDR2 from the germline V gene are SEHNR and FQNEAQ (reference sequence). CDR3 length equals 15 residues. V lost 1 base, J lost 5 bases, and 14 bases lay in between. These data originate in a study of control samples from healthy donors and cancer patients. Data came from immunoSEQ multiplex PCR; TCRdb stores just in-frame clones and leaves some out. The table lists about 160,000 clones, approximately 94% of them singletons, with about 15% in the top ten. V usage is TRBV7-9 and J usage is TRBJ2-5; D is perhaps TRBD2 (6 bases). Material for sequencing was PBMCs. The TCR originated in a man between 60 and 75 years old with colorectal cancer. In DNA form, the CDR3 reads TGTGCCAGCAGCTTAGTTTCCGGGGGTTGGGAGACCCAGTACTTC. Translated: CASSLVSGGWETQYF.